What follows are 5 T cell receptor beta chains derived from one specimen sequenced in a study of T cells in Graves' hyperthyroidism and ophthalmopathy. Amplification of TCR beta CDR3 regions used RNA as the template. Carried out on the TCR CDR3, a first-round RT-PCR used the HTBI primer set. From the multiplex PCR reads, TCRdb called clonotypes with MiXCR, one entry per CDR3 protein. Counted here are approximately 430,000 distinct CDR3 sequences, 15% to 18% occurring once; the ten biggest clones make up just under 8%. The sample taken for sequencing was blood. All receptors derive from a woman aged 18-29 years with Graves' hyperthyroidism.

In this sample, this clonotype turned up many times. This rearrangement joins TRBV7-9 to TRBJ2-3, with TRBD2 matching over 7 bases. J lost 5 bases, V lost 1 base, and 3 bases had no gene match. The CDR3 consists of 14 residues. Per germline, CDR1 SEHNR and CDR2 FQNEAQ (reference sequence). The CDR3 DNA is TGTGCCAGCAGCTTAGGGGTAGCGGGAGATACGCAGTATTTT. Translating it yields CASSLGVAGDTQYF. The variable domain in full, completed from reference TRBV7-9 and TRBJ2-3, reads DTGVSQNPRHKITKRGQNVTFRCDPISEHNRLYWYRQTLGQGPEFLTYFQNEAQLEKSRLLSDRFSAERPKGSFSTLEIQRTEQGDSAMYLCASSLGVAGDTQYFGPGTRLTVL.

This clonotype was seen repeatedly, ten times or more. The chain has TRBV20-1 and TRBJ2-1; no clear D gene. Trimming removed 6 bases at V and 0 bases at J, with 12 bases between. Per germline, CDR1 DFQATT and CDR2 SNEGSKA (reference sequence). This CDR3 has 14 residues. CDR3 sequence (DNA): TGCAGTGCCCCCCCTGTTAGCTCCTACAATGAGCAGTTCTTC. Residues: CSAPPVSSYNEQFF.

This clonotype occurred many times. The CDR3 coding sequence is TGTGCCAGCACCCAAGAGGCCCGGGCCAACAATGAGCAGTTCTTC. It is translated as CASTQEARANNEQFF. V and J are TRBV11-2 and TRBJ2-1; D not certain. In germline, CDR1 is SGHAT, CDR2 FQNNGV. Trimming removed 7 bases at V and 5 bases at J, with 18 bases between. The CDR3 consists of 15 residues.

This clonotype appeared many times. The rearrangement uses TRBV11-3 and TRBJ1-1; no definite D call. The CDR3 is 12 amino acids. CDR1 and CDR2 (germline): SGHNT, YENEEA. Trimming stripped 0 bases from V and 3 bases from J, with 2 bases between. This CDR3 is CASSLEYTEAFF. The CDR3 nucleotides are TGTGCCAGCAGCTTAGAGTACACTGAAGCTTTCTTT.

This clonotype was seen repeatedly, ten times or more. The chain couples TRBV6-2 or TRBV6-3 to TRBJ2-4; D possibly matches TRBD1 or TRBD2 (6 bases each). Germline V gene sequence: CDR1 MNHEY, CDR2 SVGEGT. The CDR3 is made up of 17 amino acids. V dropped 6 bases and J dropped 0 bases, with 18 bases sitting between them. The CDR3 coding sequence is TGTGCCAGCAGAGGGGGAGGACTTACGGAAGCCAAAAACATTCAGTACTTC. Translation gives CASRGGGLTEAKNIQYF.